This T cell receptor (beta chain) came from a study of patients and donors after allogeneic stem cell transplantation. Germline-derived CDR1 and CDR2 are SGHRS and YFSETQ. V dropped 4 bases and J dropped 0 bases, with 8 bases sitting between them. This CDR3 spans 14 amino acids. Each CDR3 protein gets one entry after TCRdb re-called the RT-PCR reads with MiXCR. The table includes around 31,000 distinct CDR3 sequences, approximately 6.2% detected once. In this sample, this clonotype turned up many times. This chain connects TRBV5-1 to TRBJ2-1; D uncertain. The receptor comes from a human donor who was either an allogeneic HSCT recipient or a stem cell or donor lymphocyte infusion donor (not recorded which). It is not recorded whose cells these are; they may come from a transplant donor. What was sequenced was blood, either unsorted or a sorted T cell fraction (not recorded which). CDR3 nucleotides: TGCGCCAGCAGCCCAGTGTTCTCCTACAATGAGCAGTTCTTC. This codes for CASSPVFSYNEQFF.